Listed below are T cell receptor beta chains from one sample, sequenced in a study of CD8+ T cells in alopecia areata. Data came from immunoSEQ multiplex PCR; TCRdb stores just in-frame clones and leaves some out. The sample yields about 210,000 clones, roughly three fifths seen once. Material: CD4+ T cells sorted from blood, obtained at week 44, from a patient treated with tofacitinib. These receptor sequences come from a human donor with alopecia areata. Both conserved end residues are part of each CDR3. D genes are given only for firm matches. Clone size is not always given. Where it is, it says once, few, many or a class for expanded clones.

V gene	clone size	D gene	J gene	CDR3 DNA	CDR3 protein
TRBV27	NA	NA	TRBJ2-6	TGTGCCAGCAGTCCCCCCCCCAACAGGGCTGGGGCCAACGTCCTGACTTTC	CASSPPPNRAGANVLTF
TRBV18	few	NA	TRBJ1-1	TGTGCCAGCTCACCTTTTCAGGGAGGCACTGAAGCTTTCTTT	CASSPFQGGTEAFF
TRBV29-1	NA	NA	TRBJ2-2	TGCAGCGTCGGGTCCCCGAACACCGGGGAGCTGTTTTTT	CSVGSPNTGELFF
TRBV29-1	NA	NA	TRBJ1-1	TGCAGCGTCATACAGGACACTGAAGCTTTCTTT	CSVIQDTEAFF
TRBV5-6	NA	NA	TRBJ2-5	TGTGCCAGCAGCCCGCAGGGGAACCAAGAGACCCAGTACTTC	CASSPQGNQETQYF
TRBV5-1	few	TRBD1	TRBJ2-7	TGCGCCAGCAGCACGCACAGGGGTGGCGAGCAGTACTTC	CASSTHRGGEQYF
TRBV7-9	NA	NA	TRBJ1-2	TGTGCCAGCAGCCCAAATGAGTGGCTAAGGGGCTACACCTTC	CASSPNEWLRGYTF
TRBV2	NA	TRBD1	TRBJ1-6	TGTGCCAGCAGTGATCTGGCCCTTACAGGGGATAATTCACCCCTCCACTTT	CASSDLALTGDNSPLHF
TRBV23-1	few	NA	TRBJ1-5	TGCGCCAGCAGTCAATGTCGGTCCTCTCAGCCCCAGCATTTT	CASSQCRSSQPQHF
TRBV29-1	NA	NA	TRBJ1-1	TGCAGCGTAGCAAGACAGGCGTCGAACACTGAAGCTTTCTTT	CSVARQASNTEAFF
TRBV4-1	NA	TRBD2	TRBJ2-1	TGCGCCAGCAGCCAAGAAGGGACTATCTACAATGAGCAGTTCTTC	CASSQEGTIYNEQFF
TRBV4-3	NA	TRBD1	TRBJ2-2	TGCGCCAGCAGCCGACAGGGGAGGACCGGGGAGCTGTTTTTT	CASSRQGRTGELFF
TRBV29-1	NA	NA	TRBJ1-2	TGCAGCGTTGCCGAACACGGGGTACCTGAGGGCTACACCTTC	CSVAEHGVPEGYTF
TRBV6-5	NA	NA	TRBJ1-2	TGTGCCAGCAGTTACTCTTACAGCGCCTATGGCTACACCTTC	CASSYSYSAYGYTF
TRBV30	NA	TRBD2	TRBJ2-3	TGTGCCTGGAGTGTTAGCGGGGCCAAAGCTACGCAGTATTTT	CAWSVSGAKATQYF
TRBV7-3	NA	TRBD1	TRBJ1-1	TGTGCCAGCAGCGGACAGGGAGCGAACACTGAAGCTTTCTTT	CASSGQGANTEAFF
TRBV19	few	NA	TRBJ1-1	TGTGCCAGTAGCGTGAACACTGAAGCTTTCTTT	CASSVNTEAFF
TRBV2	NA	NA	TRBJ2-3	TGTGCCAGCAGCCCACAGGGAGCCTCTAGCACAGATACGCAGTATTTT	CASSPQGASSTDTQYF
TRBV12-5	NA	TRBD2	TRBJ2-1	TGTGCTATCGAGACTAGCGGGGCCTACAATGAGCAGTTCTTC	CAIETSGAYNEQFF
TRBV4-3	NA	NA	TRBJ2-1	TGCGCCAGCAGCCAAGATGGTGACAATGAGCAGTTCTTC	CASSQDGDNEQFF
TRBV9	few	NA	TRBJ2-1	TGTGCCAGCAGCGGCAGGGAGAAATCCTACAATGAGCAGTTCTTC	CASSGREKSYNEQFF
TRBV7-8	NA	NA	TRBJ1-2	TGTGCCAGCAGCCCCGTCCGGAGCTATGGCTACACCTTC	CASSPVRSYGYTF
TRBV29-1	NA	TRBD2	TRBJ2-1	TGCAGCGTTAGGTTAAGACTAGCTGGTGAGCAGTTCTTC	CSVRLRLAGEQFF
TRBV5-4	few	TRBD2	TRBJ2-1	TGTGCCAGCAGCTTAGCGGGGGGTAACCACAATGAGCAGTTCTTC	CASSLAGGNHNEQFF
TRBV27	NA	NA	TRBJ2-2	TGTGCCAGCAGTTTATCGGAGGCCCCAACCGGGGAGCTGTTTTTT	CASSLSEAPTGELFF
TRBV29-1	NA	NA	TRBJ1-1	TGCAGCGTTGATGCGGTGAACACTGAAGCTTTCTTT	CSVDAVNTEAFF
TRBV11-3	NA	NA	TRBJ1-1	TGTGCCAGCAGCTTCCAGACAGGAGTCGGGACTGAAGCTTTCTTT	CASSFQTGVGTEAFF
TRBV18	NA	NA	TRBJ1-2	TGTGCCAGCTCACCAGTCCGGGACACAGCAAGGGGATATGGCTACACCTTC	CASSPVRDTARGYGYTF
TRBV25-1	NA	TRBD1	TRBJ1-2	TGTGCCAGCAGGGAGGCCGGGACAGGCCGTTCTGGTGGCTACACCTTC	CASREAGTGRSGGYTF
TRBV5-1	NA	NA	TRBJ1-1	TGCGCCAGCAGCTTACAGATGAACACTGAAGCTTTCTTT	CASSLQMNTEAFF
TRBV5-1	NA	TRBD2	TRBJ2-3	TGCGCCAGCAGCTTGACAACTAGCGGGGGACGAGATACGCAGTATTTT	CASSLTTSGGRDTQYF
TRBV27	many	TRBD2	TRBJ2-7	TGTGCCAGCAGCTCGTTCTCCGGGACTACCTACGAGCAGTACTTC	CASSSFSGTTYEQYF
TRBV29-1	NA	NA	TRBJ2-1	TGCAGCGTTTGGCAGGGTCTTTACAATGAGCAGTTCTTC	CSVWQGLYNEQFF
TRBV2	few	TRBD1	TRBJ1-5	TGTGCCAGCAGTGAATCGGGGCCGGGACAGGGGAATCAGCCCCAGCATTTT	CASSESGPGQGNQPQHF
TRBV4-3	NA	NA	TRBJ2-7	TGCGCCAGCAGCCAACAGGGAAGTGGCGAGCAGTACTTC	CASSQQGSGEQYF
TRBV19	NA	NA	TRBJ2-3	TGTGCCAGTAGTCCACCTGAGGAAGATACGCAGTATTTT	CASSPPEEDTQYF
TRBV5-1	once	TRBD1	TRBJ2-5	TGCGCCAGCAGCTTTTCTCAGACAGGGAGAGAGACCCAGTACTTC	CASSFSQTGRETQYF
TRBV21-1	NA	NA	TRBJ1-1	TGTGCCAGCGGTTCAAAAGAGCTGAACACTGAAGCTTTCTTT	CASGSKELNTEAFF
TRBV19	few	NA	TRBJ1-2	TGTGCCAGTAACTACCGAGGGGGTACGCTTGGCTACACCTTC	CASNYRGGTLGYTF
TRBV5-1	NA	TRBD1	TRBJ1-1	TGCGCCAGCAGCCTGGGGGACAGGGACACTGAAGCTTTCTTT	CASSLGDRDTEAFF
TRBV30	NA	NA	TRBJ1-2	TGTGCCTGGAGTGGGAGTCTGTATGGCTACACCTTC	CAWSGSLYGYTF
TRBV29-1	NA	NA	TRBJ1-1	TGCAGCGCCGTCAGGGGCCTGAACACTGAAGCTTTCTTT	CSAVRGLNTEAFF
TRBV9	NA	NA	TRBJ1-4	TGTGCCAGCAGCGTAGATTTAGGGGTACGGGAAAAACTGTTTTTT	CASSVDLGVREKLFF
TRBV15	NA	NA	TRBJ2-5	TGTGCCACCAGCAGAGTCGGAAGCGAGACCCAGTACTTC	CATSRVGSETQYF
TRBV29-1	NA	NA	TRBJ1-2	TGCAGCGTTGTGTGGGGGCGAGGAGGCTACACCTTC	CSVVWGRGGYTF
TRBV25-1	NA	NA	TRBJ2-3	TGTGCCAGCAGTGGCCTCTCGGCAGATACGCAGTATTTT	CASSGLSADTQYF
TRBV30	NA	NA	TRBJ2-2	TGTGCCTGGAGACATAATCAAGATGGGGAGCTGTTTTTT	CAWRHNQDGELFF
TRBV29-1	NA	NA	TRBJ2-5	TGCAGCGTTGAGGAGAAACGGGAGACCCAGTACTTC	CSVEEKRETQYF
TRBV5-1	NA	TRBD2	TRBJ2-7	TGCGCCAGCAGCTTGCTAGCGGGGGTATTCGACGAGCAGTACTTC	CASSLLAGVFDEQYF
TRBV14	NA	NA	TRBJ1-6	TGTGCCAGCAGCCAAGATCTGGTTTCACCCCTCCACTTT	CASSQDLVSPLHF
TRBV5-1	few	NA	TRBJ2-7	TGCGCCAGCAGCGATCTACAGGGTTTTTGGTACTTC	CASSDLQGFWYF
TRBV9	NA	NA	TRBJ1-5	TGTGCCAGCAGCCCCAGGGGTTCAGGGCAGCCCCAGCATTTT	CASSPRGSGQPQHF
TRBV11-2	NA	NA	TRBJ2-3	TGTGCCAGCAGCCCCCCGTACACAGATACGCAGTGTTTT	CASSPPYTDTQCF